This TCR beta chain stems from a study of blood T cell repertoires in COVID-19. The wider study: Samples of COVID-19 (acute and convalescent) were obtained from the United States, Italy and Spain. In each case, the material was cDNA or gDNA derived from T cells, B-cell-depleted T cells, or PBMCs.

In the study's own analysis: Estimates of nucleated cell counts were drawn from the amplification of reference gene primers. Assay used: immunoSEQ multiplex PCR; TCRdb lists only in-frame clones, some missing. The V and J calls and the clone size are those of that table, but D and trimming were determined from the DNA. The table lists 100,000 to 150,000 clones, about 74% of them singletons. Germline assignment: CDR1 LNHNV and CDR2 YYDKDF (reference sequence). This CDR3 comprises 15 residues. V lost 3 bases, J lost 8 bases, and 11 bases stayed unmatched. The sequence came from a man aged 55 to 70 with acute or convalescent COVID-19. The chain employs TRBV15 and TRBJ1-2; 8 bases are a match to TRBD1. Sequenced: peripheral blood. CDR3 in DNA: TGTGCCACCAGCAGGACAGGGGAGGGTCTTCACGGCTACACCTTC. Residues: CATSRTGEGLHGYTF.